This T cell receptor (beta chain) was sequenced in a study of monozygotic twins with inflammatory bowel disease. General observations from the study: Heterogeneous immunosuppressive treatment regimens may have introduced variability into patient repertoires.

Input per TCR library consisted of around 4,000 ng of total RNA. TCRdb reprocessed the 5' RACE reads and stores each CDR3 protein as one record, lacking DNA. In total, the table holds just over 300,000 distinct CDR3 sequences. Germline V CDR1 and CDR2: SGHTA, FQGNSA. The CDR3 sequence is 11 residues long. In regard to this clonotype: What it binds is unknown.

The receptor was derived from a human donor with ulcerative colitis or Crohn's disease, or a healthy co-twin of an affected twin (not recorded which). The rearrangement joins TRBV7-2 to TRBJ1-1. The sequencing sample was made of blood. The CDR3 is CASSFRAEAFF.